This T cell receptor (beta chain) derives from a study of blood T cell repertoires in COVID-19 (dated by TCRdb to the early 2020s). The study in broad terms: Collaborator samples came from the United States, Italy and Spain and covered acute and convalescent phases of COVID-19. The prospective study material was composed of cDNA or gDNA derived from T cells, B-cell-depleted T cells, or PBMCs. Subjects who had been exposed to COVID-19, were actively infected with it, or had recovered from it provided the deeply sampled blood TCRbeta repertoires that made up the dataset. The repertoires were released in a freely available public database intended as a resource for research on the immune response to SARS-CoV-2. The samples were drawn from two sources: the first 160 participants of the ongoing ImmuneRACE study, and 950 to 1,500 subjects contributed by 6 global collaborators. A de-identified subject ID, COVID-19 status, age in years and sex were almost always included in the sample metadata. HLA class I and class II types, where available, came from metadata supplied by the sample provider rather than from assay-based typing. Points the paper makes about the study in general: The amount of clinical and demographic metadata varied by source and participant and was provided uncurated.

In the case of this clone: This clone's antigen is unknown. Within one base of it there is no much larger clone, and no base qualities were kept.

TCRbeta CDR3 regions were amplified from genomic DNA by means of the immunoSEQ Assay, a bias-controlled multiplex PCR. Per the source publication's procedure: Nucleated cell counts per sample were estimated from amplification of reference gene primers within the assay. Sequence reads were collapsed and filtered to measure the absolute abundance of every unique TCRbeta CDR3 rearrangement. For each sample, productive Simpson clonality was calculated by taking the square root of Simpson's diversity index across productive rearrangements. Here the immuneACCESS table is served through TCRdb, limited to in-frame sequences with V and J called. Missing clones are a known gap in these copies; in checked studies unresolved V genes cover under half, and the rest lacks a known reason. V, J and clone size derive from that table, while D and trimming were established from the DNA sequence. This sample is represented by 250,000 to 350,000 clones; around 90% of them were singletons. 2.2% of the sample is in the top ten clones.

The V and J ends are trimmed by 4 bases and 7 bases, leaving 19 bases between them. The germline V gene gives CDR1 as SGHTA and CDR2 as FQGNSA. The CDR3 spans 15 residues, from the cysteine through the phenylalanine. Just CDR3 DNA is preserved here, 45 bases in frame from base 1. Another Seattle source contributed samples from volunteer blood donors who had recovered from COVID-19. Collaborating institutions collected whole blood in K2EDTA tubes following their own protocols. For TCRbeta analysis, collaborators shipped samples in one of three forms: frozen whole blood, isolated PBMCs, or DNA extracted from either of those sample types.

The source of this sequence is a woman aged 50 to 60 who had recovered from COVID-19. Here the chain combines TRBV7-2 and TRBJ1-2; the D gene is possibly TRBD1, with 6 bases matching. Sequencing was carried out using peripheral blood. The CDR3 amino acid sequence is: CASSSTGRGEGGYTF. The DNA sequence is TGTGCCAGCAGCTCCACCGGCAGGGGTGAGGGTGGCTACACCTTC.